In this sample, the clone carrying this T cell receptor beta chain turned up many times. This sample was included in a study of blood T cell repertoires in COVID-19. Study-wide context: The United States, Italy and Spain were the sources of the acute and convalescent COVID-19 samples.

This CDR3 spans 13 amino acids. Per the germline V gene, CDR1 is LNHDA and CDR2 is SQIVND (reference sequence). Trimming pared 6 bases from V and 1 base from J, leaving 9 bases between. Original processing methods: Researchers report that nucleated cell counts were estimated from reference gene primer amplification. Assay used: immunoSEQ multiplex PCR; TCRdb lists only in-frame clones, some missing. V, J and clone size reflect that table, while D and trimming were determined from the DNA. The sample shows 150,000 or so clones, around 88% of them seen only once. This receptor was identified in a human donor in a cohort sampled during active COVID-19. The chain links TRBV19 to TRBJ2-5, with D perhaps matching TRBD2 (6 bases). The sequenced sample was peripheral blood. CDR3 in amino acids: CASSGGFQETQYF. The CDR3, as DNA: TGTGCCAGTAGCGGGGGATTCCAAGAGACCCAGTACTTC.